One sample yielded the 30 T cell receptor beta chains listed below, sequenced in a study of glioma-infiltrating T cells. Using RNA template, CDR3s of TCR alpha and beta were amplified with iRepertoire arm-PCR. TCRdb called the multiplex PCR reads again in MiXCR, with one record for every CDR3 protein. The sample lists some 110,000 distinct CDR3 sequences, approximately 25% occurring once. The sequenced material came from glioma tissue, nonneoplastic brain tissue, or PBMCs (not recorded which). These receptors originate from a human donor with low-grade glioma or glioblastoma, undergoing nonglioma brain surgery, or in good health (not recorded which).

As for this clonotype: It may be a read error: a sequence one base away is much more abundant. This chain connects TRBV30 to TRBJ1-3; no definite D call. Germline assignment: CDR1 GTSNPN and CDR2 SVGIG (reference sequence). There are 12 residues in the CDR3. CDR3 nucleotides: TGTGCCTGGAAAGGAATTGGAAACACCACATATTTT. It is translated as CAWKGIGNTTYF.

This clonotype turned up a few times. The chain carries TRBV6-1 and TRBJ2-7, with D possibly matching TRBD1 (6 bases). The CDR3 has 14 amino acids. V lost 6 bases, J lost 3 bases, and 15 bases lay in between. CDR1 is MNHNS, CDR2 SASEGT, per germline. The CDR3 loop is CASSPDQGIYEQYF. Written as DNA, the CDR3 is TGTGCCAGCAGCCCCGATCAGGGGATCTACGAGCAGTACTTC.

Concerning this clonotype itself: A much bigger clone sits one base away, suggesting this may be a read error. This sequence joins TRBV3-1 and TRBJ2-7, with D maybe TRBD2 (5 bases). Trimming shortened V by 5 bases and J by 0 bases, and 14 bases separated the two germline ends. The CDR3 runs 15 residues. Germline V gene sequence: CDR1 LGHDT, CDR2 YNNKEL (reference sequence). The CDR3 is CASSAGLRDSYEQYF. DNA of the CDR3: TGTGCCAGCAGCGCAGGACTTAGAGACTCCTACGAGCAGTACTTC.

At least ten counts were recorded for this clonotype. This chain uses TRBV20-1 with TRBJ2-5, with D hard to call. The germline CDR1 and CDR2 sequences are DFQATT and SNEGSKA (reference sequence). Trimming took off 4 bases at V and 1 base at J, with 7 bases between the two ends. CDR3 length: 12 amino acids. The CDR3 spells CSATLTQETQYF. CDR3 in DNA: TGCAGTGCTACCCTAACCCAAGAGACCCAGTACTTC.

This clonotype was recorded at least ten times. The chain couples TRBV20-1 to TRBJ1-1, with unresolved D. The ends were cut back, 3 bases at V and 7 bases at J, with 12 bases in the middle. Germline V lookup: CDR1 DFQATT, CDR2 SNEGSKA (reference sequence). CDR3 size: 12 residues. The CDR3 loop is CSASADWREAFF. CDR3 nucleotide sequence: TGCAGTGCTAGTGCGGATTGGCGTGAAGCTTTCTTT.

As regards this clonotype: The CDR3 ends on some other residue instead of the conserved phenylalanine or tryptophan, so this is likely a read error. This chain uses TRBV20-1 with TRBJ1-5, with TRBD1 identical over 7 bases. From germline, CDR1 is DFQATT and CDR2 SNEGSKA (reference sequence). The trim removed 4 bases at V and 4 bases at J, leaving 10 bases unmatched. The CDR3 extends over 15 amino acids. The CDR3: CSAKGTEEVNQPQHL. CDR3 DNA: TGCAGTGCTAAGGGGACAGAGGAGGTAAATCAGCCCCAGCATCTT.

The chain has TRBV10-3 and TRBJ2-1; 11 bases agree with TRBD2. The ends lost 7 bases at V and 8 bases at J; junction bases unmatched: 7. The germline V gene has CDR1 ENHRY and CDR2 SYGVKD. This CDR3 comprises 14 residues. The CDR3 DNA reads TGTGCCATCAAGGTGGTAGCGGGAGGGGATGAGCAGTTCTTC. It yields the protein CAIKVVAGGDEQFF.

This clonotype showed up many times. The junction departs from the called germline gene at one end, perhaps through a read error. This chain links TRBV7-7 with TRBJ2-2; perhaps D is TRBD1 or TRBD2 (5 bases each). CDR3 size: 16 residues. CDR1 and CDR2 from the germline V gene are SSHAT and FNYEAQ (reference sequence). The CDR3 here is CASSLSGPPNTGELFF. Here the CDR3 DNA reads TGTGCTAGCAGCCTGTCGGGACCGCCGAACACCGGGGAGCTGTTTTTT.

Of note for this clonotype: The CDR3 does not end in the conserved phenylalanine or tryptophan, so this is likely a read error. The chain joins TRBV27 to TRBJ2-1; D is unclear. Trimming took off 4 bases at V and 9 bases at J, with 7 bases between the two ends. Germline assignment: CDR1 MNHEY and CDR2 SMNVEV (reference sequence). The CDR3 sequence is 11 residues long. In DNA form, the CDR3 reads TGTGCCAGCAGTTCAGTTTTTGAGCAGTTCCCC. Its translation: CASSSVFEQFP.

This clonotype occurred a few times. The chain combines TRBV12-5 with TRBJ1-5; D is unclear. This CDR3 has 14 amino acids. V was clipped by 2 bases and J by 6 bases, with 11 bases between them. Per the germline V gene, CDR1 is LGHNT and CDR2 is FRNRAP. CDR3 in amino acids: CASGLSGGGQPQHF. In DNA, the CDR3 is TGTGCTAGTGGTTTGTCCGGAGGCGGTCAGCCCCAGCATTTT. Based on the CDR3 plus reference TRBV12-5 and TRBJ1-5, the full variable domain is DARVTQTPRHKVTEMGQEVTMRCQPILGHNTVFWYRQTMMQGLELLAYFRNRAPLDDSGMPKDRFSAEMPDATLATLKIQPSEPRDSAVYFCASGLSGGGQPQHFGDGTRLSIL.

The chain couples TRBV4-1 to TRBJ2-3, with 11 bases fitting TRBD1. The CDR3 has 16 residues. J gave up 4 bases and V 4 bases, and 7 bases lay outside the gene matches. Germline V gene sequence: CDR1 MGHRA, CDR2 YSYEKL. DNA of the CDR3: TGCGCCAGCAGCCCGGCCGGGGACAGGGGGGCAGATACGCAGTATTTT. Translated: CASSPAGDRGADTQYF.

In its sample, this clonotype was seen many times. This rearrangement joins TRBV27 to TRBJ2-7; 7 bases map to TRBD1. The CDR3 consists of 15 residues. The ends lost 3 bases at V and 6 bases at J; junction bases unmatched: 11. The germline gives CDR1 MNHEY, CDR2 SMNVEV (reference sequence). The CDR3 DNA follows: TGTGCCAGCAGTTTTCAATACGACAGGGATGGCGAGCAGTACTTC. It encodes CASSFQYDRDGEQYF.

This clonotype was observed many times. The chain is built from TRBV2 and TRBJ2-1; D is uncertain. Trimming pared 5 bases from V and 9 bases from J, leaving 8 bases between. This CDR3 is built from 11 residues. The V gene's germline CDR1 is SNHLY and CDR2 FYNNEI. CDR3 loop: CASSTLGEQFF. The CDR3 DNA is TGTGCCAGCAGTACCCTCGGTGAGCAGTTCTTC.

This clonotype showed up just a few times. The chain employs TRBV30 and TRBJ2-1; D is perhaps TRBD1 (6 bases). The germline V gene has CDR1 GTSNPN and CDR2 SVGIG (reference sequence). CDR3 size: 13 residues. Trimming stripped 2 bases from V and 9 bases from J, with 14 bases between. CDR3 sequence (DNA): TGTGCCTGGAGTCAAGATGGACAGAGTGAGCAGTTCTTC. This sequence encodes CAWSQDGQSEQFF.

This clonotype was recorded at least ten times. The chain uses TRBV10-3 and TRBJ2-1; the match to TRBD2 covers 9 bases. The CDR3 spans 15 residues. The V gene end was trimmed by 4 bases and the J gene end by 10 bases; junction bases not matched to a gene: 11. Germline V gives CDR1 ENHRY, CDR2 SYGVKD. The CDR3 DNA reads TGTGCCATCAGTGGAGGCGGGAGGGCCTTAGAAGAGCAGTTCTTC. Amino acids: CAISGGGRALEEQFF.

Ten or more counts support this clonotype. CDR3 sequence: CASSHPIRQNEQFF. The CDR3 DNA sequence: TGTGCCAGCAGCCATCCCATTAGACAGAATGAGCAGTTCTTC. The V call is TRBV3-1, the J call TRBJ2-1; D possibly corresponds to TRBD1 (5 bases). Germline V gene data show CDR1 as LGHDT and CDR2 as YNNKEL (reference sequence). Trimming left V 3 bases short and J 7 bases short, with 13 bases between. There are 14 residues in the CDR3.

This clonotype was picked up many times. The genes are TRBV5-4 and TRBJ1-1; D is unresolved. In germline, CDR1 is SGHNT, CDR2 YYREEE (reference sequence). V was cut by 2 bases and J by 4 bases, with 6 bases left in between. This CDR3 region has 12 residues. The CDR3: CASSFGVTEAFF. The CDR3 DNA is TGTGCCAGCAGCTTCGGAGTCACTGAAGCTTTCTTT.

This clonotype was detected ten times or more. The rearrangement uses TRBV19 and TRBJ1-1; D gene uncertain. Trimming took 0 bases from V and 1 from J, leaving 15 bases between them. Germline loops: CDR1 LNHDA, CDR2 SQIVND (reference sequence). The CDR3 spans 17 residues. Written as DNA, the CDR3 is TGTGCCAGTAGTATAGATCTCTCCGTCGGGCAGAACACTGAAGCTTTCTTT. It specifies CASSIDLSVGQNTEAFF.

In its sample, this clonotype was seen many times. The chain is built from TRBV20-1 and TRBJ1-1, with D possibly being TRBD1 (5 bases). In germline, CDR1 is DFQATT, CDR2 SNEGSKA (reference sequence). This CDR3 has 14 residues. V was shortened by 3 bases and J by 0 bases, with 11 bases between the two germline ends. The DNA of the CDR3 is TGCAGTGCTAGGAAGGGAGGGGTGAACACTGAAGCTTTCTTT. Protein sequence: CSARKGGVNTEAFF.

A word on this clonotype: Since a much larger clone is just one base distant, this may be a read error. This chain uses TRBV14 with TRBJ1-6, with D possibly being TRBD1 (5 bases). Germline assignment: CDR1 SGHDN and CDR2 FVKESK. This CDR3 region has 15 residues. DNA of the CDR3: TGTGCCAGCAGCCGAACGGGGGGTACAAATTCATCCCTCCACTTT. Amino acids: CASSRTGGTNSSLHF. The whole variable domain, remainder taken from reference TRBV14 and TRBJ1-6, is EAGVTQFPSHSVIEKGQTVTLRCDPISGHDNLYWYRRVMGKEIKFLLHFVKESKQDESGMPNNRFLAERTGGTYSTLKVQPAELEDSGVYFCASSRTGGTNSSLHFGNGTRLTVT.

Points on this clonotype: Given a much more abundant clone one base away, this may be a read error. The CDR3 is CASSAGQVGDDQFF. In DNA form, the CDR3 reads TGTGCCAGCAGTGCTGGACAGGTTGGAGATGATCAGTTCTTC. The chain uses TRBV25-1 and TRBJ2-1; 7 bases line up with TRBD1. Germline-derived CDR1 and CDR2 are MGHDK and SYGVNS. The CDR3 covers 14 residues.

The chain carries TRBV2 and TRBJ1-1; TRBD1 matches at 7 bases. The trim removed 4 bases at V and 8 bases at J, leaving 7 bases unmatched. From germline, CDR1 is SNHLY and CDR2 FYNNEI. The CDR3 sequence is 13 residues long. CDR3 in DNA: TGTGCCAGCAGTGTAACAGGGGTGGGCGAAGCTTTCTTT. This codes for CASSVTGVGEAFF.

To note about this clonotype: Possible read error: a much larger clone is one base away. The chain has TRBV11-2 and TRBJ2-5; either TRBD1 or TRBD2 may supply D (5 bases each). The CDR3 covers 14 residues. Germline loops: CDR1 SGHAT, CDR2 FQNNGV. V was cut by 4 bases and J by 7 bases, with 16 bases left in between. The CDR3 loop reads CASSYGTHLGTQYF. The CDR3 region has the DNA TGTGCCAGCAGCTACGGGACCCACCTGGGGACCCAGTACTTC.

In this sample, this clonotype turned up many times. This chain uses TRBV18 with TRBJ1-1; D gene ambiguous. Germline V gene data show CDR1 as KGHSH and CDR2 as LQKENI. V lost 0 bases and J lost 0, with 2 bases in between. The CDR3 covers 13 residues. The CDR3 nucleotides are TGTGCCAGCTCACCACCTATGAACACTGAAGCTTTCTTT. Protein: CASSPPMNTEAFF.

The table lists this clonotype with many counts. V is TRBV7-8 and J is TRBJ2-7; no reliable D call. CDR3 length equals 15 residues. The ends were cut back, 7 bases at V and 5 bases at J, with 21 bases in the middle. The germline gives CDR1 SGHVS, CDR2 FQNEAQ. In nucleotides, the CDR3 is TGTGCCAGCACGCCTGCCCGGATCCCCGCCAACGAGCAGTACTTC. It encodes CASTPARIPANEQYF.

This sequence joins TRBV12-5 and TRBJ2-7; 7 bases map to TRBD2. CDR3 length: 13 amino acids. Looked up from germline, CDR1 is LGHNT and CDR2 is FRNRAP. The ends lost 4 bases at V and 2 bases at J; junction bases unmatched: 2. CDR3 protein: CASGSLAAYEQYF. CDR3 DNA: TGTGCTAGTGGTTCTCTAGCGGCCTACGAGCAGTACTTC.

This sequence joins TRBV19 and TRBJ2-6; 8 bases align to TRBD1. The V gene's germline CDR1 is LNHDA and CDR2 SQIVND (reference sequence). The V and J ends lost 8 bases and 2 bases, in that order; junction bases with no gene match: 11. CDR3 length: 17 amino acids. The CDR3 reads CASGDRGSLTGANVLTF. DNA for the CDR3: TGTGCCAGTGGCGACAGGGGTTCGCTGACTGGGGCCAACGTCCTGACTTTC.

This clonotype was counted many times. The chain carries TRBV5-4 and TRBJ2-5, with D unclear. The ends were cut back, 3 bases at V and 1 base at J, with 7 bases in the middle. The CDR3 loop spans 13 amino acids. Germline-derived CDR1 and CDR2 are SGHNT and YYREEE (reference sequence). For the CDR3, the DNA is TGTGCCAGCAGCTGGTCGCCCCAAGAGACCCAGTACTTC. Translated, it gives CASSWSPQETQYF.

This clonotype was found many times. In DNA, the CDR3 is TGTGCCAGCAGTTACACAGGGGGCGCCTACAATGAGCAGTTCTTC. Its protein product is CASSYTGGAYNEQFF. The chain has TRBV6-2 or TRBV6-3 and TRBJ2-1, with 9 nucleotides matching TRBD1. Germline trimming cut 2 bases from V and 2 bases from J; bases unmatched to any gene: 1. The CDR3 loop spans 15 amino acids. The germline gives CDR1 MNHEY, CDR2 SVGEGT.

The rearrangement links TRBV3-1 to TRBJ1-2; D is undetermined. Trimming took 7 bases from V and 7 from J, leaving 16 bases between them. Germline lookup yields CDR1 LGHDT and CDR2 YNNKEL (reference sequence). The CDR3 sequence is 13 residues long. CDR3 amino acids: CASTRQSIVGYTF. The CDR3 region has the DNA TGTGCCAGCACCCGACAATCTATAGTTGGCTACACCTTC.